Listed here are 8 T cell receptor beta chains from one sample, sequenced in a study of naive and memory T cell subsets. Both TRBC1 and TRBC2 were covered by a beta constant-region primer of two equimolar oligonucleotides. From the UMI-ligation and nested PCR reads, TCRdb called clonotypes with MiXCR, one entry per CDR3 protein. The table has some 85,000 distinct CDR3 sequences, around 12% seen once. The sample comprised central memory CD4+ T cells from blood. The receptors were gathered from a human donor in good health.

The chain employs TRBV2 and TRBJ2-2; 7 nucleotides line up with TRBD1. The CDR3 extends over 16 amino acids. V dropped 0 bases and J dropped 4; count of bases not matched to a gene: 5. CDR1 SNHLY and CDR2 FYNNEI come from the germline V gene. CDR3 region: CASSEAPTGSTGELFF. DNA of the CDR3: TGTGCCAGCAGTGAAGCGCCGACAGGGTCCACCGGGGAGCTGTTTTTT.

In this sample, this clonotype turned up many times. The rearrangement uses TRBV7-9 and TRBJ2-6, with unresolved D. Trimming took 5 bases from V and 4 from J, leaving 9 bases between them. This CDR3 has 14 amino acids. Looked up from germline, CDR1 is SEHNR and CDR2 is FQNEAQ (reference sequence). The CDR3 nucleotides read TGTGCCAGCAGCGCAGTAACCGGGGCCAACGTCCTGACTTTC. It codes for CASSAVTGANVLTF.

Many counts were recorded for this clonotype. V is TRBV10-3 and J is TRBJ2-2; no definite D call. The CDR3 runs 12 residues. CDR1 and CDR2 (germline): ENHRY, SYGVKD. V gave up 0 bases and J gave up 8 bases, with 4 bases separating them. The CDR3 reads CAISESRGELFF. In DNA, the CDR3 is TGTGCCATCAGTGAGTCGCGGGGGGAGCTGTTTTTT.

This clonotype was found many times. This sequence joins TRBV20-1 and TRBJ1-5; D is ambiguous. The CDR3 length is 14 residues. Trimming left V 4 bases short and J 4 bases short, with 14 bases between. Germline V lookup: CDR1 DFQATT, CDR2 SNEGSKA (reference sequence). CDR3 region: CSATTPPRNQPQHF. The CDR3 DNA reads as TGCAGTGCTACGACTCCACCTAGGAATCAGCCCCAGCATTTT.

The genes are TRBV6-2 or TRBV6-3 and TRBJ2-7; 9 nucleotides agree with TRBD2. J was trimmed by 0 bases and V by 6 bases; bases with no gene match: 6. CDR3 size: 15 residues. Germline V lookup: CDR1 MNHEY, CDR2 SVGEGT. The CDR3 loop is CASRFSGGSSYEQYF. The CDR3 region has the DNA TGTGCCAGCAGATTTAGCGGGGGAAGCTCCTACGAGCAGTACTTC.

V usage is TRBV7-9 and J usage is TRBJ2-4; 7 bases map to TRBD1. After removal of 4 bases from V and 3 bases from J, the junction contained 6 bases not matched to a gene. Per germline, CDR1 SEHNR and CDR2 FQNEAQ (reference sequence). This CDR3 contains 15 residues. Here the CDR3 reads CASSSGQDLKNIQYF. CDR3 coding DNA: TGTGCCAGCAGCTCTGGACAGGACCTCAAAAACATTCAGTACTTC.

The J gene is TRBJ1-5, the V gene TRBV2; 7 positions match TRBD1. The germline V gene encodes CDR1 SNHLY and CDR2 FYNNEI. The CDR3 is made up of 15 amino acids. The trim removed 1 base at V and 2 bases at J, leaving 2 bases unmatched. CDR3 amino acids: CASSEGQGRNQPQHF. In DNA form, the CDR3 reads TGTGCCAGCAGTGAAGGACAGGGCCGCAATCAGCCCCAGCATTTT.

The chain joins TRBV6-2 or TRBV6-3 to TRBJ2-1; D is uncertain. Germline lookup yields CDR1 MNHEY and CDR2 SVGEGT. The length of the CDR3 is 14 residues. V gave up 6 bases and J gave up 2 bases, with 11 bases separating them. The CDR3 is CASRFASPYNEQFF. CDR3 sequence (DNA): TGTGCCAGCAGGTTCGCCTCCCCCTACAATGAGCAGTTCTTC.